The 27 T cell receptor beta chains given below trace back to one sample, sequenced in a study of tumor and adjacent non-tumor tissue in lung cancer. The template was RNA from unsorted bulk tissue. TCRbeta libraries were built with three rounds of nested PCR, modified from ARM-PCR. TCRdb re-called the multiplex PCR reads with MiXCR, one entry per CDR3 protein. The data show 70,000 to 80,000 distinct CDR3 sequences, over 60% seen once. Specimen: lung tumor tissue. These receptor sequences come from a woman between 40 and 50 years old with non-small cell lung cancer.

A note on this clonotype: Compared with germline, one end of the junction differs, possibly owing to a read error. The V and J genes are TRBV29-1 and TRBJ2-6; the D gene could be TRBD1 or TRBD2 (6 bases each). CDR3 length: 15 residues. Germline V gene lookup returns CDR1 SQVTM and CDR2 ANQGSEA. The CDR3: CSVDPGGSWANLLTF. Written as DNA, the CDR3 is TGCAGCGTTGATCCCGGGGGCTCTTGGGCCAACCTCCTGACTTTC.

The rearrangement links TRBV12-3 or TRBV12-4 to TRBJ1-1; no clear D gene. This CDR3 has 13 amino acids. The ends were cut back, 11 bases at V and 5 bases at J, with 18 bases in the middle. The CDR3 loop is CAASLRDWTEAFF. CDR3 bases: TGTGCCGCCTCTCTAAGGGATTGGACTGAAGCTTTCTTT.

With respect to this clonotype: At one end, the junction sequence differs from germline, possibly due to a read error. The V call is TRBV12-3 or TRBV12-4, the J call TRBJ1-5; D is perhaps TRBD1 (5 bases). The CDR3 sequence is 13 residues long. CDR3 sequence: CTSSFGADQPQHF. CDR3 bases: TGTACCAGCAGTTTCGGGGCAGATCAACCCCAGCATTTT.

This clonotype is medium-sized within its sample. The chain couples TRBV6-1 to TRBJ1-5; possible D gene TRBD1, 5 bases. This CDR3 region has 14 residues. Trimming took 6 bases from V and 3 from J, leaving 12 bases between them. The germline V gene encodes CDR1 MNHNS and CDR2 SASEGT. The CDR3 region is CASRATGFNQPQHF. The CDR3 nucleotides read TGTGCCAGCAGGGCCACAGGATTCAATCAGCCCCAGCATTTT.

Regarding this clonotype: The junction differs from germline at one of its ends, possibly a read error. CDR3 sequence reads: CAGSPDKGGAEAFF. DNA for the CDR3: TGTGCCGGCAGCCCCGACAAGGGAGGCGCTGAAGCTTTCTTT. J is TRBJ1-1 and V is TRBV11-2; D unclear. The germline V gene has CDR1 SGHAT and CDR2 FQNNGV. There are 14 residues in the CDR3.

The chain joins TRBV6-5 to TRBJ1-3; D remains ambiguous. V dropped 0 bases and J dropped 4 bases, with 13 bases sitting between them. The CDR3 is made up of 16 amino acids. Looked up from germline, CDR1 is MNHEY and CDR2 is SVGAGI. CDR3 residues: CASSYSHGPSGNTIYF. The CDR3 nucleotides are TGTGCCAGCAGTTACTCGCACGGGCCCTCCGGAAACACCATATATTTT.

This clonotype has just a few counts. A much larger clonotype is one base distant, so this may be a read error. This chain connects TRBV6-6 to TRBJ1-1, with a tentative D call TRBD1 (5 bases). Germline V CDR1 and CDR2: MNHNY, SVGAGI (reference sequence). The CDR3 runs to 12 residues. V lost 7 bases and J 4 bases, leaving 10 bases between the germline ends. Here the CDR3 DNA reads TGTGCCAGCAATCCTGACAGCACTGAAGCTTTCTTT. Translation: CASNPDSTEAFF.

This clonotype was picked up many times. Written as DNA, the CDR3 is TGTGCCAGCAGTCTCACGGGGGCAGAGACCCAGTACTTC. Its protein product is CASSLTGAETQYF. The chain carries TRBV6-6 and TRBJ2-5; perhaps D is TRBD1 or TRBD2 (6 bases each). The germline V and J ends were trimmed by 5 bases and 4 bases, with 11 bases remaining between them. The CDR3 totals 13 residues. The germline gives CDR1 MNHNY, CDR2 SVGAGI (reference sequence).

The chain is built from TRBV14 and TRBJ2-1; 8 bases agree with TRBD1. The CDR3 covers 14 residues. The germline CDR1 and CDR2 sequences are SGHDN and FVKESK. The J segment lost 9 bases and the V segment lost 7 bases, leaving 11 bases of the junction unmatched. The CDR3: CASNTGGQVSEQFF. The CDR3 DNA reads as TGTGCCAGCAACACAGGGGGTCAGGTCAGTGAGCAGTTCTTC.

V and J are TRBV5-1 and TRBJ1-6; the D gene is possibly TRBD1 (5 bases). The germline CDR1 and CDR2 sequences are SGHRS and YFSETQ. The CDR3 extends over 15 amino acids. Trimming cost V 1 base and J 7 bases, with 12 bases left between them. CDR3 DNA sequence: TGCGCCAGCAGCTTGATAGCCAGGGTGAATTCACCCCTCCACTTT. Protein sequence: CASSLIARVNSPLHF. The full variable domain, rest sourced from reference TRBV5-1 and TRBJ1-6, is KAGVTQTPRYLIKTRGQQVTLSCSPISGHRSVSWYQQTPGQGLQFLFEYFSETQRNKGNFPGRFSGRQFSNSRSEMNVSTLELGDSALYLCASSLIARVNSPLHFGNGTRLTVT.

CDR3 sequence: CASSLPTGTFGYTF. DNA for the CDR3: TGTGCCAGCAGTTTACCGACAGGGACCTTTGGCTACACCTTC. The chain is built from TRBV7-8 and TRBJ1-2, with 7 bases matching TRBD1. This CDR3 spans 14 amino acids. CDR1 and CDR2 from the germline V gene are SGHVS and FQNEAQ. The trim removed 6 bases at V and 7 bases at J, leaving 11 bases unmatched.

The chain joins TRBV6-6 to TRBJ1-6; the match to TRBD1 covers 9 bases. The CDR3 covers 15 residues. Germline CDR1 reads MNHNY; CDR2 reads SVGAGI (reference sequence). Unmatched junction bases numbered 13, after V lost 11 bases and J lost 8 bases. The CDR3 here is CADSLRTGEYSPLHF. CDR3 nucleotides: TGTGCCGACAGTTTAAGGACAGGGGAGTATTCACCCCTCCACTTT.

With respect to this clonotype: Lacking the conserved final phenylalanine or tryptophan, this CDR3 likely reflects a read error. The limits of the CDR3 on the DNA are not certain, so only TCRdb's listed CDR3 is given. This chain joins TRBV11-2 and TRBJ2-3; the table calls TRBD2, which could not be checked here. Germline CDR1 is SGHAT and CDR2 is FQNNGV. The CDR3 contains 15 residues when both ends are counted. The CDR3 sequence: CASISGTLGADTPYV.

Remarks on this clonotype: The conserved final phenylalanine or tryptophan is absent from the CDR3, which likely points to a read error. The chain recombines TRBV6-5 with TRBJ1-1; D perhaps matches TRBD1 (5 bases). The CDR3 has 14 amino acids. CDR1 and CDR2 (germline): MNHEY, SVGAGI. The CDR3 here is CDSNSLGRDTEAFS. As DNA, the CDR3 is TGTGACAGCAACAGCCTGGGACGGGATACTGAAGCTTTCTCT.

Comment on this clonotype: One end of the junction fails to match germline, which may point to a read error. The chain recombines TRBV6-5 with TRBJ1-1, with D possibly TRBD1 on 5 matching bases. The germline gives CDR1 MNHEY, CDR2 SVGAGI. There are 14 residues in the CDR3. CDR3 amino acids: CTSSSLGQDTEAFF. CDR3 nucleotide sequence: TGTACCAGCAGCAGCCTGGGGCAGGACACTGAAGCTTTCTTT.

Details on this clonotype: Relative to the germline gene, one junction end is altered; a read error may explain this. The chain couples TRBV4-2 to TRBJ2-3; D gene uncertain. Germline V gives CDR1 LGHNA, CDR2 YNFKEQ. The CDR3 sequence is 13 residues long. CDR3 sequence (DNA): TGTGCCAACAGCCAAGAATTGGCTGATACGCAGTATTTT. Amino acid sequence: CANSQELADTQYF.

Comment on this clonotype: A junction end diverges from the germline sequence, so it may reflect a read error. This chain joins TRBV11-2 and TRBJ1-6; unclear D gene. Germline loops: CDR1 SGHAT, CDR2 FQNNGV. The CDR3 totals 15 residues. DNA of the CDR3: TGTACCAGCAGCTTAGAGTTGGCAGATAATTCACCCATCCACTTT. Its translation is CTSSLELADNSPIHF. Full variable domain (rest looked up from reference TRBV11-2 and TRBJ1-6): EAGVAQSPRYKIIEKRQSVAFWCNPISGHATLYWYQQILGQGPKLLIQFQNNGVVDDSQLPKDRFSAERLKGVDSTLKIQPAKLEDSAVYLCTSSLELADNSPIHFGNGTRLTVT.

In the case of this clonotype: A much larger clone lies one base from this, so it may be a read error. V and J are TRBV7-9 and TRBJ2-5, with TRBD2 matching over 8 bases. Germline-derived CDR1 and CDR2 are SEHNR and FQNEAQ (reference sequence). The CDR3 has 15 residues. CDR3 sequence: CATSLGGGLAETQYF. The CDR3 DNA is TGTGCCACCAGCTTAGGGGGAGGACTAGCCGAGACCCAGTACTTC. Supplemented by reference TRBV7-9 and TRBJ2-5, the full variable domain reads DTGVSQNPRHKITKRGQNVTFRCDPISEHNRLYWYRQTLGQGPEFLTYFQNEAQLEKSRLLSDRFSAERPKGSFSTLEIQRTEQGDSAMYLCATSLGGGLAETQYFGPGTRLLVL.

The chain uses TRBV10-2 and TRBJ2-3, with TRBD1 identical over 7 bases. The CDR3 runs to 15 residues. Trimming at V came to 11 bases and at J to 2 bases, leaving 13 bases not matched to a gene. CDR1 and CDR2 from the germline V gene are WSHSY and SAAADI. For the CDR3, the DNA is TGCGCCGACAGTGAGGACAGGATGGCCACAGATACGCAGTATTTT. It specifies CADSEDRMATDTQYF.

Details on this clonotype: Mismatch with germline at one junction end may stem from a read error. The chain employs TRBV10-3 and TRBJ2-7; tentatively, D is TRBD2 (6 bases). Germline V gene sequence: CDR1 ENHRY, CDR2 SYGVKD. This CDR3 is built from 14 residues. In nucleotides, the CDR3 is TGTCCCATCAGTGGAGGGGTGGGAACCTACGAGCAGTACTTC. Protein product: CPISGGVGTYEQYF.

With respect to this clonotype: Relative to the germline gene, one junction end is altered; a read error may explain this. Written as DNA, the CDR3 is TGTGTCGGCAGCTTAGCCGGGGAGACCCAATACTTC. Protein: CVGSLAGETQYF. The chain carries TRBV11-3 and TRBJ2-5; D is perhaps TRBD2 (5 bases). There are 12 residues in the CDR3. The germline gives CDR1 SGHNT, CDR2 YENEEA. The whole variable domain, remainder taken from reference TRBV11-3 and TRBJ2-5, is EAGVVQSPRYKIIEKKQPVAFWCNPISGHNTLYWYLQNLGQGPELLIRYENEEAVDDSQLPKDRFSAERLKGVDSTLKIQPAELGDSAVYLCVGSLAGETQYFGPGTRLLVL.

A word on this clonotype: A much larger clonotype is one base distant, so this may be a read error. V and J are TRBV28 and TRBJ2-1; 14 bases are a match to TRBD2. Germline loops: CDR1 MDHEN, CDR2 SYDVKM. CDR3 size: 16 residues. Germline trimming cut 7 bases from V and 3 bases from J; bases unmatched to any gene: 5. CDR3 residues: CASIWTSGRIYNEQFF. The CDR3 bases are TGTGCCAGCATCTGGACTAGCGGGAGGATCTACAATGAGCAGTTCTTC.

Many counts were recorded for this clonotype. J is TRBJ2-5 and V is TRBV6-5, with D perhaps being TRBD1 or TRBD2 (6 bases each). This CDR3 is 14 amino acids long. Trimming left V 5 bases short and J 4 bases short, with 14 bases between. Looked up from germline, CDR1 is MNHEY and CDR2 is SVGAGI. CDR3: CASSLLEGGETQYF. The CDR3, as DNA: TGTGCCAGCAGTCTACTAGAGGGGGGAGAGACCCAGTACTTC.

Worth noting for this clonotype: Likely a read error: the CDR3 ends without its conserved phenylalanine or tryptophan. The rearrangement uses TRBV6-5 and TRBJ2-7, with D perhaps matching TRBD1 or TRBD2 (5 bases each). Germline V lookup: CDR1 MNHEY, CDR2 SVGAGI. The CDR3 is made up of 16 amino acids. The germline V and J ends were trimmed by 4 bases and 10 bases, with 26 bases remaining between them. For the CDR3, the DNA is TGTGCCAGCAGTTGCTCGATGAGGACACCCGTCGGGATACAGTACTCC. Its translation is CASSCSMRTPVGIQYS.

On this clonotype itself: This is likely a read error, given that the CDR3 carries no conserved phenylalanine or tryptophan at its end. The rearrangement joins TRBV12-3 or TRBV12-4 to TRBJ2-2; possibly TRBD2 for D (6 bases). V gave up 4 bases and J gave up 10 bases, with 10 bases separating them. CDR3 size: 12 residues. The CDR3 DNA follows: TGTGCCAGCAGTTATGGAGGGCTGGAGCTGTTTTGT. Amino acid sequence: CASSYGGLELFC.

This clonotype is medium-sized (0.01 to 0.1%) by share. For the CDR3, the DNA is TGTGCCAGCAGCTTAAGGCCTGGCGGGGAGACTGGGCAGTTCTTC. It yields the protein CASSLRPGGETGQFF. The J gene is TRBJ2-1, the V gene TRBV11-3; D is possibly TRBD2 (6 bases). Germline V gene lookup returns CDR1 SGHNT and CDR2 YENEEA. Trimming took off 2 bases at V and 12 bases at J, with 20 bases between the two ends. The CDR3 consists of 15 residues.

The CDR3, as DNA: TGTGCCAGTGGCCTGGAGGGTCGTAGCAATCAGCCCCAGCATTTT. Translated, it gives CASGLEGRSNQPQHF. The V gene is TRBV12-3 or TRBV12-4, the J gene TRBJ1-5; D remains unclear. Trimming stripped 9 bases from V and 0 bases from J, with 15 bases between. This CDR3 has 15 residues.